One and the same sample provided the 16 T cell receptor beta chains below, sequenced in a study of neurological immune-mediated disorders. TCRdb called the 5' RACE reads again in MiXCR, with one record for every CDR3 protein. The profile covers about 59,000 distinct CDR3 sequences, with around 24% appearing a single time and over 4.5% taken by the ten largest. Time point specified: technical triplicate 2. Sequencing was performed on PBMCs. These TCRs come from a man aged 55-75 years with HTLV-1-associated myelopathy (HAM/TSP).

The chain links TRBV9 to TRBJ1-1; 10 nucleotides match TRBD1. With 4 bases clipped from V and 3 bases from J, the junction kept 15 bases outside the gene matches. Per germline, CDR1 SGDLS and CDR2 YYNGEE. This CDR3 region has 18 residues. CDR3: CASSRGEGQGSADTEAFF. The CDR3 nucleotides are TGTGCCAGCAGCCGGGGGGAGGGACAGGGGTCCGCGGACACTGAAGCTTTCTTT.

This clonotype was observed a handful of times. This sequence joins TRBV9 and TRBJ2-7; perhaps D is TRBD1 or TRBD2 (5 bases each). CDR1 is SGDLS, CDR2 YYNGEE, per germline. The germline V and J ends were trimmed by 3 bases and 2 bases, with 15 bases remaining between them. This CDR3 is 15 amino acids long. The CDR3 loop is CASSAAGTETYEQYF. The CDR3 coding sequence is TGTGCCAGCAGCGCGGCCGGGACCGAGACCTACGAGCAGTACTTC.

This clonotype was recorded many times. The CDR3 coding sequence is TGCAGCGTTCGTACGACCGGGACAAACACCGGGGAGCTGTTTTTT. It is translated as CSVRTTGTNTGELFF. V usage is TRBV29-1 and J usage is TRBJ2-2; tentatively, D is TRBD1 (6 bases). CDR1 is SQVTM, CDR2 ANQGSEA, per germline. V lost 5 bases to trimming and J lost 2 bases, with 15 bases between them. The CDR3 is made up of 15 amino acids.

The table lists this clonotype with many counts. The CDR3, as DNA: TGTGCCAGCAGTTTGACAGCCCCACCCCGCTACACCTTC. Translated: CASSLTAPPRYTF. The gene calls are TRBV12-3 or TRBV12-4 and TRBJ1-2, with TRBD1 as a possible D gene (5 bases). Trimming stripped 3 bases from V and 9 bases from J, with 14 bases between. This CDR3 has 13 amino acids.

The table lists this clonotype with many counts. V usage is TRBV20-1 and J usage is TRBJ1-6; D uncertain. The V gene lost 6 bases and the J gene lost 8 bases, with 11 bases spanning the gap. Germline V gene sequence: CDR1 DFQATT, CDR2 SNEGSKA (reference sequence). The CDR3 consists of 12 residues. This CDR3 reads CSARSGDSPLHF. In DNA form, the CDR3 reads TGCAGTGCAAGGTCGGGTGATTCACCCCTCCACTTT.

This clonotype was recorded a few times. The CDR3 sequence: CSAREQGGYGYTF. The CDR3 DNA follows: TGCAGTGCTAGAGAACAGGGGGGCTATGGCTACACCTTC. The chain has TRBV20-1 and TRBJ1-2, with 8 nucleotides matching TRBD1. J lost 4 bases, V lost 0 bases, and 1 base had no gene match. The CDR3 length is 13 residues. The germline CDR1 and CDR2 sequences are DFQATT and SNEGSKA (reference sequence).

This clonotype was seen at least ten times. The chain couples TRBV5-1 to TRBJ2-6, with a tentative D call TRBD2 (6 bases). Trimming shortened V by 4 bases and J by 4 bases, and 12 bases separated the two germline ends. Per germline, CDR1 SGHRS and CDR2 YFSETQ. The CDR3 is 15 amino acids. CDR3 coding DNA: TGCGCCAGCAGCCAGCCCCTAGCGGGGGCCAACGTCCTGACTTTC. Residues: CASSQPLAGANVLTF.

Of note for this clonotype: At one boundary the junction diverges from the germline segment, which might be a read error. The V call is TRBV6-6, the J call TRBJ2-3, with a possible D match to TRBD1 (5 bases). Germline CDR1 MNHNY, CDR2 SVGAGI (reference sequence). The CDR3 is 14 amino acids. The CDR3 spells CASTYRPSTDTQYF. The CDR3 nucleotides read TGTGCCAGCACTTACAGGCCCAGCACAGATACGCAGTATTTT.

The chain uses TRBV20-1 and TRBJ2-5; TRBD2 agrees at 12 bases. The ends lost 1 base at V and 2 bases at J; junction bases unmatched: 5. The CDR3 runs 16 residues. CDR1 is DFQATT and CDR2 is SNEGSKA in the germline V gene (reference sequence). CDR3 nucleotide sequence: TGCAGTGCTAGAGGACTAGCGGGAGTCCTACAAGAGACCCAGTACTTC. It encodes CSARGLAGVLQETQYF.

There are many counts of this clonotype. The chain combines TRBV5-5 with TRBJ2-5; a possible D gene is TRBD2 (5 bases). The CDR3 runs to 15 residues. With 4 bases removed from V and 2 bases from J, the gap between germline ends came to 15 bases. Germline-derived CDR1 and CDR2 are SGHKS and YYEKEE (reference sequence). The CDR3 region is CASSSAQRRQETQYF. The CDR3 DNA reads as TGTGCCAGCAGCAGTGCCCAGCGGAGACAAGAGACCCAGTACTTC. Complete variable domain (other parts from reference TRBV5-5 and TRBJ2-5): DAGVTQSPTHLIKTRGQQVTLRCSPISGHKSVSWYQQVLGQGPQFIFQYYEKEERGRGNFPDRFSARQFPNYSSELNVNALLLGDSALYLCASSSAQRRQETQYFGPGTRLLVL.

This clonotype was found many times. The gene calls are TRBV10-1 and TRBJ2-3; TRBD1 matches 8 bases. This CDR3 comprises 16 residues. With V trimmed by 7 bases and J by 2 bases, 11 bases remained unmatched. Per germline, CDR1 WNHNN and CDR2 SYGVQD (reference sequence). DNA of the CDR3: TGCGCCAGCAAACACAGGGGGGTTATCCACACAGATACGCAGTATTTT. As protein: CASKHRGVIHTDTQYF.

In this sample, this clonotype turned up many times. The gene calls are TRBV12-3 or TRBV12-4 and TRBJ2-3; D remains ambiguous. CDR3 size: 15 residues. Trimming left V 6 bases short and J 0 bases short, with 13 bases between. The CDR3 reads CASRGSGPSTDTQYF. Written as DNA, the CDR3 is TGTGCCAGCAGGGGGTCTGGCCCTAGCACAGATACGCAGTATTTT.

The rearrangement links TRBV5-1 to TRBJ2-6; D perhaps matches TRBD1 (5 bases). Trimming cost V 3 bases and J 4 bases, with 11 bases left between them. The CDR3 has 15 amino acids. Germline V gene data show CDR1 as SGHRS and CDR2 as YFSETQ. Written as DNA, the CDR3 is TGCGCCAGCAGCTCGGACACAACAGGGGCCAACGTCCTGACTTTC. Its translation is CASSSDTTGANVLTF.

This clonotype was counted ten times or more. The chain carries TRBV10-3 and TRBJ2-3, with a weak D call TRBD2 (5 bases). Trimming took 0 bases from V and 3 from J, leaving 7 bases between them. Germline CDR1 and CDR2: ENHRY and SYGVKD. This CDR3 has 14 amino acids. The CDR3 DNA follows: TGTGCCATCAGTGAGTCTACGGGAACAGATACGCAGTATTTT. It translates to CAISESTGTDTQYF.

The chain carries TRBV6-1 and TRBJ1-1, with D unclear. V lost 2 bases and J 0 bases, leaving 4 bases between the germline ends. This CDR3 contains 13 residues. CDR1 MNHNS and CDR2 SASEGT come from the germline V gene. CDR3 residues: CASSEQVNTEAFF. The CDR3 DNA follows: TGTGCCAGCAGTGAACAGGTGAACACTGAAGCTTTCTTT.

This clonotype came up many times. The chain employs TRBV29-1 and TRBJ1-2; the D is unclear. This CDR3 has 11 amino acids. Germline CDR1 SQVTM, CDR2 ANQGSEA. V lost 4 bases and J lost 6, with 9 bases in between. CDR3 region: CSVGPLNGYTF. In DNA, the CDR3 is TGCAGCGTTGGCCCCCTCAATGGCTACACCTTC. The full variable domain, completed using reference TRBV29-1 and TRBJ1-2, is SAVISQKPSRDICQRGTSLTIQCQVDSQVTMMFWYRQQPGQSLTLIATANQGSEATYESGFVIDKFPISRPNLTFSTLTVSNMSPEDSSIYLCSVGPLNGYTFGSGTRLTVV.